A selection of T cell receptor beta chains follows, all from one sample in a study of blood T cells in healthy people across ages. TCRdb redid the calling of the 5' RACE reads with MiXCR, one entry per CDR3 protein. The sample yields under 2,000,000 distinct CDR3 sequences, around 50% seen once. Sequencing was performed on blood. These receptors were taken from a woman aged 40 to 50 in good health. CDR3s include the opening cysteine and the closing phenylalanine or tryptophan. Fields, in order: V gene, J gene, CDR3 length, clone size, CDR3 protein. Size is omitted from some rows. Given values are once, few, many or a class for expanded clones.

>TRBV10-3|TRBJ1-6|13|few
CAISDGLSSPLHF
>TRBV28|NA|16|NA
CASSLYGEGLRETQYF
>TRBV12-3/TRBV12-4|TRBJ2-7|14|NA
CASSLLGRDYEQYF
>TRBV20-1|TRBJ2-3|14|NA
CSAILAGLTDTQYF
>TRBV18|TRBJ2-5|16|once
CASSPKERGLQETQYF
>TRBV15|TRBJ2-3|17|NA
CATSSLTSGEITDTQYF
>TRBV7-8|TRBJ2-1|16|NA
CASGVNSGDSYNEQFF
>TRBV27|TRBJ2-3|13|NA
CASSYRVRDTQYF
>TRBV28|TRBJ2-5|12|NA
CASGPPEKTRYF
>TRBV2|TRBJ2-1|11|few
CARTQGNEQFF
>TRBV20-1|TRBJ2-5|12|NA
CSARRMGETQYF
>TRBV27|NA|14|NA
CASTMGRPTYEQYF
>TRBV19|TRBJ2-5|14|NA
CASSIAGVQETQYF
>TRBV6-5|TRBJ2-1|17|NA
CASSYYPDRGLYNEQFF
>TRBV29-1|TRBJ1-1|12|NA
CSVQGARTEAFF